This TCR beta chain is drawn from a study of T cell responses to AZD1222 COVID-19 vaccine. Clones were sequenced by immunoSEQ multiplex PCR, and TCRdb holds only the in-frame ones, with some missing. Among roughly 150,000 clones listed, approximately 88% were seen once. As regards this clone: The antigen remains undetermined.

Study findings and constraints: Compared with day 0, the breadth and depth of the Spike-specific TCR repertoire rose significantly after two doses of AZD1222. Donor demographics were predominantly white British with a female majority; clonal diversity may be underestimated.

Trimming took off 3 bases at V and 5 bases at J, with 9 bases between the two ends. The CDR3 is made up of 12 amino acids. CDR1 is GTSNPN and CDR2 is SVGIG in the germline V gene (reference sequence). The receptor was derived from an adult in good health. Material: peripheral blood, obtained on day 0 of MenACWY control vaccination. The chain links TRBV30 to TRBJ2-3; D not certain. CDR3: CAWRGSQDTQYF. The CDR3 nucleotides are TGTGCCTGGAGGGGCTCCCAAGATACGCAGTATTTT. The whole variable domain, remainder taken from reference TRBV30 and TRBJ2-3, is SQTIHQWPATLVQPVGSPLSLECTVEGTSNPNLYWYRQAAGRGLQLLFYSVGIGQISSEVPQNLSASRPQDRQFILSSKKLLLSDSGFYLCAWRGSQDTQYFGPGTRLTVL.